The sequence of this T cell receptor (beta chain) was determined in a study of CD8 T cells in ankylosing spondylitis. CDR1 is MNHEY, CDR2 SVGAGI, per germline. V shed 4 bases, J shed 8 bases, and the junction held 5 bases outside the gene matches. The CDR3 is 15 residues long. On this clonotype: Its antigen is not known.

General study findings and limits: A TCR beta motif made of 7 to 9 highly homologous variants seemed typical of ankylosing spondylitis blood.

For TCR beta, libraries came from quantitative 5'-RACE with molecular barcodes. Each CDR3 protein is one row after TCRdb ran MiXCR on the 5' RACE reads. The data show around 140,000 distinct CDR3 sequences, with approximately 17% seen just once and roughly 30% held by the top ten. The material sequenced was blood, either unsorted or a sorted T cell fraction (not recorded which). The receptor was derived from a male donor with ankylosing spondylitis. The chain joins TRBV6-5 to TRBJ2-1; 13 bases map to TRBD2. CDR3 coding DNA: TGTGCCAGCAGTTTTACTAGCGGGAGGGCCGATGAGCAGTTCTTC. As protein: CASSFTSGRADEQFF.